This record looks at one T cell receptor beta chain sequence and its context. Its antigen remains unidentified. V lost 2 bases and J 7 bases, leaving 12 bases between the germline ends. The CDR3 sequence is 15 residues long. Looked up from germline, CDR1 is SNHLY and CDR2 is FYNNEI. The data are from a study of cytomegalovirus exposure and HLA in healthy donors. The PCR ran on 60 Vbeta and 13 Jbeta primers. Measured with immunoSEQ multiplex PCR; TCRdb has only the in-frame clones, and not every one. The table lists about 130,000 clones, around two thirds of them singletons. Findings and limits, study-wide: Clonal expansion, a later analysis showed, was greater in HLA-associated TCR beta chains than in equally common others.

Sequenced: PBMCs. This receptor was obtained from a middle-aged woman in good health and CMV-seronegative. The chain links TRBV2 to TRBJ1-6, with D possibly matching TRBD1 (6 bases). The CDR3, as DNA: TGTGCCAGCAGTGAAAGGCCAAGGGGGAATTCACCCCTCCACTTT. Its translation: CASSERPRGNSPLHF.